One and the same sample provided the 16 T cell receptor beta chains below, sequenced in a study of T cell responses to AZD1222 COVID-19 vaccine. Profiled with immunoSEQ multiplex PCR; TCRdb holds only in-frame clones, not every one. The sample comprises a few hundred thousand clones, approximately 93% of which are singletons, and roughly 0.6% rests with the top ten. The sequencing here drew on peripheral blood, taken on day 0 of AZD1222 vaccination. Every receptor here comes from an adult in good health.

V gene TRBV4-3 combines with J gene TRBJ1-1; no definite D call. Trimming left V 1 base short and J 2 bases short, with 11 bases between. The CDR3 covers 15 residues. Looked up from germline, CDR1 is LGHNA and CDR2 is YSLEER. CDR3 in DNA: TGCGCCAGCAGCCAAGGGGCGCGGGGTAACACTGAAGCTTTCTTT. Translating it yields CASSQGARGNTEAFF.

The J gene is TRBJ2-1, the V gene TRBV11-2; 11 bases align to TRBD2. V shed 3 bases and J 6 bases; nucleotides not matched to a gene: 1. The CDR3 runs to 14 residues. Germline V gene data show CDR1 as SGHAT and CDR2 as FQNNGV. CDR3: CASSLGLAVNEQFF. CDR3 coding DNA: TGTGCCAGCAGCTTGGGACTAGCGGTCAATGAGCAGTTCTTC. Supplemented by reference TRBV11-2 and TRBJ2-1, the full variable domain reads EAGVAQSPRYKIIEKRQSVAFWCNPISGHATLYWYQQILGQGPKLLIQFQNNGVVDDSQLPKDRFSAERLKGVDSTLKIQPAKLEDSAVYLCASSLGLAVNEQFFGPGTRLTVL.

V gene TRBV27 combines with J gene TRBJ1-5; 7 bases line up with TRBD1. There are 15 residues in the CDR3. Germline lookup yields CDR1 MNHEY and CDR2 SMNVEV (reference sequence). Trimming cost V 5 bases and J 2 bases; bases outside gene matches: 6. CDR3 in DNA: TGTGCCAGCAGTGGCTCCGGGACAGGCAATCAGCCCCAGCATTTT. It encodes CASSGSGTGNQPQHF.

The chain joins TRBV6-2 or TRBV6-3 to TRBJ1-2; 9 nucleotides agree with TRBD1. There are 14 residues in the CDR3. Germline-derived CDR1 and CDR2 are MNHEY and SVGEGT. V was clipped by 6 bases and J by 7 bases; unmatched bases: 9. The CDR3 DNA is TGTGCCAGCAGCTTACGGACAGGGGCCGGTGGCTACACCTTC. Amino acid sequence: CASSLRTGAGGYTF.

The chain has TRBV4-1 and TRBJ2-5; 8 bases agree with TRBD2. CDR1 is MGHRA, CDR2 YSYEKL, per germline. This CDR3 contains 16 residues. V lost 2 bases and J lost 1; bases outside the gene matches: 6. In DNA form, the CDR3 reads TGCGCCAGCAGCCAACCCGGGGGACTAGGCCAAGAGACCCAGTACTTC. It encodes CASSQPGGLGQETQYF.

V is TRBV5-1 and J is TRBJ2-7; D is uncertain. CDR1 SGHRS and CDR2 YFSETQ come from the germline V gene. The CDR3 sequence is 15 residues long. The V gene lost 0 bases and the J gene lost 3 bases, with 13 bases spanning the gap. This CDR3 is CASSLGGYVGYEQYF. CDR3 DNA: TGCGCCAGCAGCTTGGGAGGATACGTGGGCTACGAGCAGTACTTC.

The chain uses TRBV6-5 and TRBJ2-2, with D possibly called TRBD1 or TRBD2 (6 bases each). V lost 6 bases, J lost 5 bases, and 13 bases lay in between. The CDR3 extends over 14 amino acids. The germline CDR1 and CDR2 sequences are MNHEY and SVGAGI. CDR3 in DNA: TGTGCCAGCAGGCCAGGGGCGGGGACCGGGGAGCTGTTTTTT. Its protein product is CASRPGAGTGELFF.

The rearrangement joins TRBV2 to TRBJ1-1, with D possibly TRBD1 on 6 matching bases. V lost 5 bases to trimming and J lost 1 base, with 14 bases between them. CDR1 and CDR2 from the germline V gene are SNHLY and FYNNEI. This CDR3 is 15 amino acids long. CDR3 sequence (DNA): TGTGCCAGCAGTCGATTAGGACAGAGGAACACTGAAGCTTTCTTT. Its translation: CASSRLGQRNTEAFF.

The chain is built from TRBV29-1 and TRBJ2-1, with 8 bases lining up with TRBD2. This CDR3 comprises 17 residues. V lost 8 bases to trimming and J lost 1 base; unmatched junction nucleotides: 16. Germline V gene lookup returns CDR1 SQVTM and CDR2 ANQGSEA. The CDR3 bases are TGCAGCTCCTCCACCCGACCGGGCGGGGGGTCCTACAATGAGCAGTTCTTC. Its protein is CSSSTRPGGGSYNEQFF.

This rearrangement joins TRBV2 to TRBJ2-5; D possibly corresponds to TRBD1 (5 bases). V was pared by 5 bases and J by 7 bases, with 20 bases between. The CDR3 contains 15 residues. Germline CDR1 reads SNHLY; CDR2 reads FYNNEI. The CDR3 DNA follows: TGTGCCAGCAGTTCCCCCTACGACAGTGAAGGGACCCAGTACTTC. It codes for CASSSPYDSEGTQYF.

The J gene is TRBJ2-3, the V gene TRBV5-1; the D gene is possibly TRBD2 (6 bases). Trimming removed 4 bases from V and 2 bases from J, with 17 bases in between. Germline values: CDR1 SGHRS, CDR2 YFSETQ. The CDR3 runs to 16 residues. Written as DNA, the CDR3 is TGCGCCAGCAGCCGGGGGAGCGGTCCCTACACAGATACGCAGTATTTT. As protein: CASSRGSGPYTDTQYF.

Turning to this clone: Mismatch with germline at one junction end may stem from a read error. The chain links TRBV5-6 to TRBJ2-1; D gene ambiguous. The CDR3 runs to 16 residues. CDR1 and CDR2 (germline): SGHDT, YYEEEE. Here the CDR3 reads CANSFIAVSSDSEQFF. CDR3 bases: TGTGCCAACAGCTTCATCGCAGTCTCCTCTGATAGTGAGCAGTTCTTC.

This CDR3 is CASSPLLAGVPDTQYF. The CDR3 DNA sequence: TGTGCCAGCAGCCCTTTACTAGCGGGAGTCCCAGATACGCAGTATTTT. The rearrangement joins TRBV7-9 to TRBJ2-3, with 11 bases aligning to TRBD2. Germline CDR1 SEHNR, CDR2 FQNEAQ (reference sequence). CDR3 length: 16 residues. Trimming cost V 5 bases and J 4 bases; bases outside gene matches: 8.

The chain combines TRBV20-1 with TRBJ2-7; D call uncertain. V lost 2 bases and J lost 7, with 9 bases in between. Germline-derived CDR1 and CDR2 are DFQATT and SNEGSKA (reference sequence). The CDR3 is 11 residues long. This chain's CDR3 is CSARKGREQYF. As DNA, the CDR3 is TGCAGTGCTAGAAAGGGTCGGGAGCAGTACTTC.

The chain couples TRBV27 to TRBJ2-7; maybe TRBD2 (5 bases). The germline V gene has CDR1 MNHEY and CDR2 SMNVEV (reference sequence). V was shortened by 3 bases and J by 6 bases, with 15 bases between the two germline ends. The CDR3 length is 14 residues. Here the CDR3 DNA reads TGTGCCAGCAGTTTGCGATCCCCGGGGTCCGAGCAGTACTTC. This encodes CASSLRSPGSEQYF.

The chain couples TRBV7-9 to TRBJ2-2; 8 bases are a match to TRBD2. The CDR3 length is 18 residues. Germline CDR1 SEHNR, CDR2 FQNEAQ (reference sequence). V was clipped by 3 bases and J by 2 bases; unmatched bases: 11. The CDR3 protein is CASSFGPGGRPNTGELFF. The CDR3 DNA is TGTGCCAGCAGCTTCGGACCGGGCGGGAGGCCCAACACCGGGGAGCTGTTTTTT.